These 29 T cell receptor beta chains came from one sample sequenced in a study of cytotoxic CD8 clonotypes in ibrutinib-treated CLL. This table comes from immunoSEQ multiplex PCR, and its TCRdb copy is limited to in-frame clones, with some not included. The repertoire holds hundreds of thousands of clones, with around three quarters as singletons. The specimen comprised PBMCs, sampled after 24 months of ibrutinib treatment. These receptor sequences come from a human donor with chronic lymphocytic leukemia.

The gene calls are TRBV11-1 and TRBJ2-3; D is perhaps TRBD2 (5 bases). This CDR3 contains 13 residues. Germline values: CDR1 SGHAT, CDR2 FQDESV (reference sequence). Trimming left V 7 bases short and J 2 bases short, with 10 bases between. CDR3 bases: TGTGCCAGCATTGGAGCGGACACAGATACGCAGTATTTT. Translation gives CASIGADTDTQYF.

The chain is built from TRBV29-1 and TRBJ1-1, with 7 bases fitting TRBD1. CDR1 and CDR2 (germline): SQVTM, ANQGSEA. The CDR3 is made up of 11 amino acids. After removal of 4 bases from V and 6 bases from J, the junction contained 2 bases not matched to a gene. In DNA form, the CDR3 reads TGCAGCGTTGGTAGGGGGCCTGAAGCTTTCTTT. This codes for CSVGRGPEAFF.

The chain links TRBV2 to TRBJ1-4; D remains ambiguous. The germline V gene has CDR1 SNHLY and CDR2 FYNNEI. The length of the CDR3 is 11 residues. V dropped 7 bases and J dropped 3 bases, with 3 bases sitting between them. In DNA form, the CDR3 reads TGTGCCAGCACGGCTAATGAAAAACTGTTTTTT. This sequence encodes CASTANEKLFF.

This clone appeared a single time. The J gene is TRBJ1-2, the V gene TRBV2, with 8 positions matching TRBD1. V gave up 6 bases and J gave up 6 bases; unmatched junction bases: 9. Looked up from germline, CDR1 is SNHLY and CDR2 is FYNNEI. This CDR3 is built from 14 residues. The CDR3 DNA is TGTGCCAGCAGCGAACTGACAGGGGCGGATGGCTACACCTTC. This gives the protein CASSELTGADGYTF.

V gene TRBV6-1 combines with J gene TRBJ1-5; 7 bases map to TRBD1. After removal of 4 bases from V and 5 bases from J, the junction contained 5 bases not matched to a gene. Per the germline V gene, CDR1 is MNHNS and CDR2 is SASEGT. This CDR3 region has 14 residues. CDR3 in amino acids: CASSGGTDYQPQHF. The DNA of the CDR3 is TGTGCCAGCAGTGGAGGGACAGACTATCAGCCCCAGCATTTT.

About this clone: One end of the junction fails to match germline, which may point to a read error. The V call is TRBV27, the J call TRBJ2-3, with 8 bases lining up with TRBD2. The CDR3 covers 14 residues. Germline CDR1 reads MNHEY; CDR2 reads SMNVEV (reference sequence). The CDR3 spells CASSLSTSADTQYF. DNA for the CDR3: TGTGCCAGCAGTCTATCGACTAGCGCAGATACGCAGTATTTT.

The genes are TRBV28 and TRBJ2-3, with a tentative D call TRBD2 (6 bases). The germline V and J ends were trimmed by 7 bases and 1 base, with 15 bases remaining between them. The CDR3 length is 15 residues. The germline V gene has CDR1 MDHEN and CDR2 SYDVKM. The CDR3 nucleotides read TGTGCCAGCAACTACGGGGGTTCCGGCACAGATACGCAGTATTTT. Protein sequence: CASNYGGSGTDTQYF.

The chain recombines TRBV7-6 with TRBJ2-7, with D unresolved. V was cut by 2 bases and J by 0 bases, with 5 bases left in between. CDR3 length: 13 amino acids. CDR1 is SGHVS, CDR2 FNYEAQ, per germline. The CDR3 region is CASSLKISYEQYF. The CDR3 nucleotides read TGTGCCAGCAGCTTAAAGATCTCCTACGAGCAGTACTTC.

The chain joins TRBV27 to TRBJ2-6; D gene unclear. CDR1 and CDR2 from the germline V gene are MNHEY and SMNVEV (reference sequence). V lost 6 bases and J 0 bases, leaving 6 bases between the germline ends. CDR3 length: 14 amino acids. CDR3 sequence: CASRESSGANVLTF. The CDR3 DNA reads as TGTGCCAGCAGAGAAAGCTCTGGGGCCAACGTCCTGACTTTC.

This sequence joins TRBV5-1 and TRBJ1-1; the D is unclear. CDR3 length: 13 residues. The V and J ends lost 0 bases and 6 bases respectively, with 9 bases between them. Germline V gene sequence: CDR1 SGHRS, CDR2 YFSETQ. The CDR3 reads CASSLGFGSEAFF. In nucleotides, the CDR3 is TGCGCCAGCAGCTTGGGTTTCGGATCTGAAGCTTTCTTT.

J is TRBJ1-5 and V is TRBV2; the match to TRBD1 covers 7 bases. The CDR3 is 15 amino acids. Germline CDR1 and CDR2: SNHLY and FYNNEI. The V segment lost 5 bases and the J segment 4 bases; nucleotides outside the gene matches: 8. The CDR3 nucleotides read TGTGCCAGCAGTAGACAGACAGGGCCAAATCAGCCCCAGCATTTT. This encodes CASSRQTGPNQPQHF.

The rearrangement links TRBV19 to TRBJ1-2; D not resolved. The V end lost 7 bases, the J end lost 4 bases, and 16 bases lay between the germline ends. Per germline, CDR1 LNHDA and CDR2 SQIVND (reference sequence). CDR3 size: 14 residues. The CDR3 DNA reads TGTGCCAGTACAGCAAGCCTGCCCTTCTATGGCTACACCTTC. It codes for CASTASLPFYGYTF.

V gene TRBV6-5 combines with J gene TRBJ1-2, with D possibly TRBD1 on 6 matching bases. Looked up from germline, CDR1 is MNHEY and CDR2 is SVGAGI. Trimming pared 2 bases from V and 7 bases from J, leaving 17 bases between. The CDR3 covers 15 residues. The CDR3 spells CASSYTPAGAGGYTF. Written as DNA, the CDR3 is TGTGCCAGCAGTTACACCCCCGCAGGGGCGGGTGGCTACACCTTC.

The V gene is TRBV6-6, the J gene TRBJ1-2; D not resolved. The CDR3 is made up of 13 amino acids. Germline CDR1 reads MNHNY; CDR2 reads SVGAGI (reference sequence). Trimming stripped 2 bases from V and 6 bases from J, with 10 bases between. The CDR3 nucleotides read TGTGCCAGCAGTTACAGCGCGGGTGATGGCTACACCTTC. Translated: CASSYSAGDGYTF.

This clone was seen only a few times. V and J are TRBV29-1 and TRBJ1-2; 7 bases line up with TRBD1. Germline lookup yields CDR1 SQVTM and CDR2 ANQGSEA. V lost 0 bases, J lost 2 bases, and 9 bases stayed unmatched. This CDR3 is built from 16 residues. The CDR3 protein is CSVEDRDSDTNYGYTF. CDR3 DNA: TGCAGCGTTGAAGACCGGGACAGCGACACCAACTATGGCTACACCTTC.

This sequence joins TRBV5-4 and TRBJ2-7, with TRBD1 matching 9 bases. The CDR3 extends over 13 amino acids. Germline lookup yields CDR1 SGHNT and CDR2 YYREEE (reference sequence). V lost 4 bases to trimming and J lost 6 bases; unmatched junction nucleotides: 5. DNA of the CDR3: TGTGCCAGCAGCCCTACAGGGGGCATCGAGCAGTACTTC. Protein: CASSPTGGIEQYF.

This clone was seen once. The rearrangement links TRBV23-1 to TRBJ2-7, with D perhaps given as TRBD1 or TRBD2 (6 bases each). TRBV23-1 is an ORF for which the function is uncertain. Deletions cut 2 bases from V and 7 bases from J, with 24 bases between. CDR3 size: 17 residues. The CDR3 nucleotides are TGCGCCAGCAGTCAAAAAAGGGCTACAGGGCGGGGCGGAGAGCAGTACTTC. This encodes CASSQKRATGRGGEQYF.

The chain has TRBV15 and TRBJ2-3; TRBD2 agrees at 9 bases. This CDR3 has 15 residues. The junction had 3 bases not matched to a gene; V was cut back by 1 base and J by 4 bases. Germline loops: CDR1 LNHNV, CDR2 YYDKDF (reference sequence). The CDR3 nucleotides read TGTGCCACCAGCAGAGTAGCGGGAGAGGCAGATACGCAGTATTTT. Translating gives CATSRVAGEADTQYF.

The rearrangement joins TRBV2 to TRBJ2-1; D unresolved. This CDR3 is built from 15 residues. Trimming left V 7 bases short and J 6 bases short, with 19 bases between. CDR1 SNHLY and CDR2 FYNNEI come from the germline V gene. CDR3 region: CASTPSDRLTNEQFF. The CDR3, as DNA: TGTGCCAGCACTCCCTCGGATCGACTCACCAATGAGCAGTTCTTC. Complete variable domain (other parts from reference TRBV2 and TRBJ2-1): EPEVTQTPSHQVTQMGQEVILRCVPISNHLYFYWYRQILGQKVEFLVSFYNNEISEKSEIFDDQFSVERPDGSNFTLKIRSTKLEDSAMYFCASTPSDRLTNEQFFGPGTRLTVL.

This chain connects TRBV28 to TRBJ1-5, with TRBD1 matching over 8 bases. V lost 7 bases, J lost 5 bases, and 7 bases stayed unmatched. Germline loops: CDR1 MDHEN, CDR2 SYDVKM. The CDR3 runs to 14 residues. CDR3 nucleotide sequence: TGTGCCAGCACTCTGGACAGGGAGGATCAGCCCCAGCATTTT. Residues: CASTLDREDQPQHF.

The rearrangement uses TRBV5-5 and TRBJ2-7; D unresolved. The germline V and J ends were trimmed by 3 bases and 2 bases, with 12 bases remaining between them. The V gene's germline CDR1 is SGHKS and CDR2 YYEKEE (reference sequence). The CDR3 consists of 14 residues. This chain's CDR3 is CASSSPTLAYEQYF. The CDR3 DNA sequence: TGTGCCAGCAGCTCCCCGACCCTGGCCTACGAGCAGTACTTC.

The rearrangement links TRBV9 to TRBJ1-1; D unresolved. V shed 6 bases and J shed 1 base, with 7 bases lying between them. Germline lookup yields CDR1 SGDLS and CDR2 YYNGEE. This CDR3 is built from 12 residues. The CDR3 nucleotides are TGTGCCAGCACCCCTCAGAACACTGAAGCTTTCTTT. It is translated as CASTPQNTEAFF.

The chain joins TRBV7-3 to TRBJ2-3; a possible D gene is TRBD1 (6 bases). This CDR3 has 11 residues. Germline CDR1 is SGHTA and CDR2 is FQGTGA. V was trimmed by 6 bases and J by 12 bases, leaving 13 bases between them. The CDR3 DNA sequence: TGTGCCAGCAGTCAACAGGGTGTTCAGTATTTT. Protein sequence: CASSQQGVQYF.

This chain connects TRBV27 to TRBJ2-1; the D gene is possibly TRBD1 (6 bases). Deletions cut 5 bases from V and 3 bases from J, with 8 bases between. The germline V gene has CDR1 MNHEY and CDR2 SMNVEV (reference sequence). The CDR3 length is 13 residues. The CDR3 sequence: CASSLQGYNEQFF. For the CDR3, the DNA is TGTGCCAGCAGTCTACAGGGCTACAATGAGCAGTTCTTC.

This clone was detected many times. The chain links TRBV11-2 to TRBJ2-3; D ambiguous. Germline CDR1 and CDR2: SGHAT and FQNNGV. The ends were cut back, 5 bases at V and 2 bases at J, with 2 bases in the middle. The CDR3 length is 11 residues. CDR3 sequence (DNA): TGTGCCAGCAGCCACACAGATACGCAGTATTTT. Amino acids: CASSHTDTQYF.

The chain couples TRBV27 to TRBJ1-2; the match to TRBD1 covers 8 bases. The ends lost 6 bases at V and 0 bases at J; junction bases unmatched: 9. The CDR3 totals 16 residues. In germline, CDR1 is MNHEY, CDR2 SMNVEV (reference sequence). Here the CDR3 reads CASRGQGQSANYGYTF. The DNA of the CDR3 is TGTGCCAGCAGAGGACAGGGACAGTCGGCTAACTATGGCTACACCTTC.

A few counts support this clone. The CDR3 region is CASSVEGRTEAFF. CDR3 bases: TGTGCCAGCAGCGTAGAAGGGAGGACCGAAGCTTTCTTT. The rearrangement uses TRBV9 and TRBJ1-1; unclear D gene. V was shortened by 0 bases and J by 8 bases, with 11 bases between the two germline ends. The CDR3 extends over 13 amino acids. Germline loops: CDR1 SGDLS, CDR2 YYNGEE.

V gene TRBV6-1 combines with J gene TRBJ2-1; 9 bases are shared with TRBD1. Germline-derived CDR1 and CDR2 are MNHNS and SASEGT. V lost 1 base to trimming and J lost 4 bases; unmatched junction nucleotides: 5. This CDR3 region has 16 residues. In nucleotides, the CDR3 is TGTGCCAGCAGTGAAGTTGGGACAGGGTCGTACAATGAGCAGTTCTTC. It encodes CASSEVGTGSYNEQFF.

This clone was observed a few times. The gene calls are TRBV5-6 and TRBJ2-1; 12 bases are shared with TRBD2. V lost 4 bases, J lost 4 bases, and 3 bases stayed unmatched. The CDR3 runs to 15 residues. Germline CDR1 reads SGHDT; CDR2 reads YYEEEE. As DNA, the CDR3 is TGTGCCAGCAGCCAGCTAGCGGGAGGGTACAATGAGCAGTTCTTC. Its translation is CASSQLAGGYNEQFF.